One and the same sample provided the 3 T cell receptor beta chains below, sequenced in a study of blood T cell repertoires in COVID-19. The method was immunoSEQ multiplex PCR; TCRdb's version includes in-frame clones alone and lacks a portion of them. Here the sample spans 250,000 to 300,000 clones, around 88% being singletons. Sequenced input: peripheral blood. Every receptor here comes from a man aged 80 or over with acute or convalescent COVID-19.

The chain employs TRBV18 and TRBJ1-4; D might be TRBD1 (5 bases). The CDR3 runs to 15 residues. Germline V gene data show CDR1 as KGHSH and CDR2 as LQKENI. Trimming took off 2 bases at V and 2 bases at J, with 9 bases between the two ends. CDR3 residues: CASSPDRGTNEKLFF. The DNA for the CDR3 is TGTGCCAGCTCACCAGATCGGGGGACTAATGAAAAACTGTTTTTT.

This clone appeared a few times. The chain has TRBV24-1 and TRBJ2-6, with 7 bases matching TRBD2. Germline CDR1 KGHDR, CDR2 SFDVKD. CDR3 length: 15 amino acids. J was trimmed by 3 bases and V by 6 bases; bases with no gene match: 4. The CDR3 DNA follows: TGTGCCACCAGTAGCGGGGCGTATGGGGCCAACGTCCTGACTTTC. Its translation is CATSSGAYGANVLTF.

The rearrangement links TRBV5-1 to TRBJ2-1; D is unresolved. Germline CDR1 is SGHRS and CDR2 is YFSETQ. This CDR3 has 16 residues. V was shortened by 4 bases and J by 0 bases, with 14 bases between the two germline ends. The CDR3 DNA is TGCGCCAGCAGCCCCTCCGGAGCGAGCTCCTACAATGAGCAGTTCTTC. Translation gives CASSPSGASSYNEQFF.